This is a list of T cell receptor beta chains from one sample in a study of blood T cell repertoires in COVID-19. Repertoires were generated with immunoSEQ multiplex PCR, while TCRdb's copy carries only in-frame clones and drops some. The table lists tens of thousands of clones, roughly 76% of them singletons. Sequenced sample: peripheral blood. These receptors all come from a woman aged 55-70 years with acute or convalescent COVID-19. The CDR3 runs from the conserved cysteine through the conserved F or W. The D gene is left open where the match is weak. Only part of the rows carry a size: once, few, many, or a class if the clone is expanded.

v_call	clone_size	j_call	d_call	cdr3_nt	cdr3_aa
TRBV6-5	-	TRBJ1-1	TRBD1	TGTGCCAGCAGTTTAAGCCGGACAGGGAACACTGAAGCTTTCTTT	CASSLSRTGNTEAFF
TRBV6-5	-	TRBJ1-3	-	TGTGCCACTCGACCCCCGGGGGGTGATGGAAACACCATATATTTT	CATRPPGGDGNTIYF
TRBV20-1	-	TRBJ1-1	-	TGCAGTGCTAGTGCCTTTCCCGCTGAAGCTTTCTTT	CSASAFPAEAFF
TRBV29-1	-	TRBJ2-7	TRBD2	TGCAGCGTTGCGCCGGGGGGGGCGGGCGAGCAGTACTTC	CSVAPGGAGEQYF
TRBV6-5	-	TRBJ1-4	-	TGTGCCAGCAGAACCGGAGACCTTAATGAAAAACTGTTTTTT	CASRTGDLNEKLFF
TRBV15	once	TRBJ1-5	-	TGTGCCACCAGCAGAGATTCAGGCGTCAATCAGCCCCAGCATTTT	CATSRDSGVNQPQHF
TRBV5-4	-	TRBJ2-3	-	TGTGCCAGCAGCTTGAACGGCGGGGGCACAGATACGCAGTATTTT	CASSLNGGGTDTQYF
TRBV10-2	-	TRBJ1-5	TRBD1	TGCGCCAGCAGTGAGACAGGGGCCGGCAATCAGCCCCAGCATTTT	CASSETGAGNQPQHF
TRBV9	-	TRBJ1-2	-	TGTGCCAGCAGCCCCCACTCGACAGGAGCTAACTATGGCTACACCTTC	CASSPHSTGANYGYTF
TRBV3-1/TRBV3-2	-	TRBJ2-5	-	TGTGCCAGCAGCCAAACAGGAGAGACCCAGTACTTC	CASSQTGETQYF
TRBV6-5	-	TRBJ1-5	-	TGTGCCAGCAGTTACCGCGGGAGAGGTAGCAATCAGCCCCAGCATTTT	CASSYRGRGSNQPQHF
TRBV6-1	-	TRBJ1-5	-	TGTGCCAGCAGTGGACCCACGTGGGGCTTTTATCAGCCCCAGCATTTT	CASSGPTWGFYQPQHF
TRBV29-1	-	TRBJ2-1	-	TGCAGCGTTGAAGATCCGGATGAGCAGTTCTTC	CSVEDPDEQFF
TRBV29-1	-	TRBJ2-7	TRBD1	TGCAGCGTTGTACGGTCACACAGGGGCGAGCAGTACTTC	CSVVRSHRGEQYF
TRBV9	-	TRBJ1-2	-	TGTGCCAGCAGCGTAGAGCCCCACAGGGCCTCTAACTATGGCTACACCTTC	CASSVEPHRASNYGYTF
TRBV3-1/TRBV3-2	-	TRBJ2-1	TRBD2	TGTGCCAGCAGCCAAACTAGCGGGACCTACAATGAGCAGTTCTTC	CASSQTSGTYNEQFF
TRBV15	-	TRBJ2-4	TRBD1	TGTGCCACCAGCAGAGATCGTGGGACAGAAAACATTCAGTACTTC	CATSRDRGTENIQYF
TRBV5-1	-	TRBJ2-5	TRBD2	TGCGCCAGCAGTTTGGGTACGGGGGGGCTGGAGACCCAGTACTTC	CASSLGTGGLETQYF
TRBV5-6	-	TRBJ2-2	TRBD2	TGTGCCAGCAGCGCCGGACTAGCGGCAATCCCCGGGGAGCTGTTTTTT	CASSAGLAAIPGELFF
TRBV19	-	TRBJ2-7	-	TGTGCCAGTAAATCAGCGGTCGCAACCTACGAGCAGTACTTC	CASKSAVATYEQYF
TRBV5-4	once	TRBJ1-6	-	TGTGCCAGCAGCTTTCCGGGGGTCGATTCACCCCTCCACTTT	CASSFPGVDSPLHF
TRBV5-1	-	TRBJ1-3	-	TGCGCCAGCAGCTTCGGAGGGGCGCAGGGAAACACCATATATTTT	CASSFGGAQGNTIYF
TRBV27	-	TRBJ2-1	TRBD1	TGTGCCAGCAGTTTCCGGGACAGGTTCGATGAGCAGTTCTTC	CASSFRDRFDEQFF
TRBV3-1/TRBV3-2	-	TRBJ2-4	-	TGTGCCAGCAGCCAAGGGAGGGAAAACATTCAGTACTTC	CASSQGRENIQYF
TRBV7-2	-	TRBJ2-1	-	TGTGCCAGCAGCTCCTTGCCTCTAGGTTACAATGAGCAGTTCTTC	CASSSLPLGYNEQFF
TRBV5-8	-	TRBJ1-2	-	TGTGCCAGCAGCCCAAACTATGGCTACACCTTC	CASSPNYGYTF
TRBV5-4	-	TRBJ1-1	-	TGTGCCAGCAGCTTGGTTGGGGCTTCAAACACTGAAGCTTTCTTT	CASSLVGASNTEAFF
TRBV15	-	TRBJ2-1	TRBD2	TGTGCCACCAGCAACCTAGCGGGAGGGGTGGATGAGCAGTTCTTC	CATSNLAGGVDEQFF
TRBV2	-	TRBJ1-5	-	TGTGCCAGCAGTGGCACCGGGAGCCAGGGGCCCCAGCATTTT	CASSGTGSQGPQHF
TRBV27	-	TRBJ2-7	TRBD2	TGTGCCAGCAGATCTTATAGCGGGCTCTCCTACGAGCAGTACTTC	CASRSYSGLSYEQYF
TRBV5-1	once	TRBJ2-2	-	TGCGCCAGCAGCTTAACAGGGATGAACACCGGGGAGCTGTTTTTT	CASSLTGMNTGELFF
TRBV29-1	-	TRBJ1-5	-	TGCAGCGCCGGTGGGCAGGGATTTCAGCCCCAGCATTTT	CSAGGQGFQPQHF
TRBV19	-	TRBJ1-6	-	TGTGCCAGTAAGGAGGTGGATAATTCACCCCTCCACTTT	CASKEVDNSPLHF
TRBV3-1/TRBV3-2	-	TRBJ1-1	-	TGTGCCAGCAGCCAAGCCGTCGGTAGCACTGAAGCTTTCTTT	CASSQAVGSTEAFF
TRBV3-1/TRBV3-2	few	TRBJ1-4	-	TGTGCCAGCAGCCCCCCCGTGAGGGGGTTTAATGAAAAACTGTTTTTT	CASSPPVRGFNEKLFF
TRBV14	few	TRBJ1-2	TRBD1	TGTGCCAGCAGCGTTCAGGGGGCGATCCCCTATGGCTACACCTTC	CASSVQGAIPYGYTF
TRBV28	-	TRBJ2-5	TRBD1	TGTGCCAGCAGTTTTCCAGGGGGCTGGGAGACCCAGTACTTC	CASSFPGGWETQYF
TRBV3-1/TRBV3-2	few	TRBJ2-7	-	TGTGCCAGCAGCCAATCTAACGGGCGGGTTTCCTACGAGCAGTACTTC	CASSQSNGRVSYEQYF
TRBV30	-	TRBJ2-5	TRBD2	TGTGCCTGGGCCATTAGCGGGAGTGCGGAGACCCAGTACTTC	CAWAISGSAETQYF
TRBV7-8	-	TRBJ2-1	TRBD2	TGTGCCAGCAGCACCCGGGGTAGCGGGATTGGTGAGCAGTTCTTC	CASSTRGSGIGEQFF
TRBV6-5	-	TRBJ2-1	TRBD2	TGTGCCAGCAGCTCGAAGGGCGGGAGGGGCAATGAGCAGTTCTTC	CASSSKGGRGNEQFF
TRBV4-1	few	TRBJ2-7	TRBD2	TGCGCCAGCAGCCAGTTAGCGGGGCTGAGGTACGAGCAGTACTTC	CASSQLAGLRYEQYF
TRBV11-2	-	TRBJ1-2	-	TGTGCCAGCAGCTCCCAGGGAAGGGGCGACTACACCTTC	CASSSQGRGDYTF
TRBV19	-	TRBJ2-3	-	TGTGCCAGTGGCAGGCCCCGCACAGATACGCAGTATTTT	CASGRPRTDTQYF
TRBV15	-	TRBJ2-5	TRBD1	TGTGCCACCAGCAGAGGATGGACAGGGGGCTTCTCGGAGACCCAGTACTTC	CATSRGWTGGFSETQYF
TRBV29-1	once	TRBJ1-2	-	TGCAGCGTTGAGAGGGATTACTATGGCTACACCTTC	CSVERDYYGYTF
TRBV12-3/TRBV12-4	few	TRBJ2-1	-	TGTGCCAGCACCCTTCAGTCAGGCAATGAGCAGTTCTTC	CASTLQSGNEQFF
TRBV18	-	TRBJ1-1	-	TGTGCCAGCTCACCACGCAGGACAAGCACTGAAGCTTTCTTT	CASSPRRTSTEAFF
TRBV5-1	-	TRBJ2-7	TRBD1	TGCGCCAGCAGCTTGGGTCCGGCGGACGACAGGGGAGCTACCTACGAGCAGTACTTC	CASSLGPADDRGATYEQYF
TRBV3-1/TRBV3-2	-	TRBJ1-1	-	TGTGCCAGCAGCCAAGAGGGGGGGGCTCGCACTGAAGCTTTCTTT	CASSQEGGARTEAFF
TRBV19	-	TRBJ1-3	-	TGTGCCAGTAGTACAACAATCTCTGGAAACACCATATATTTT	CASSTTISGNTIYF
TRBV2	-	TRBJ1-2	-	TGTGCCAGCAGTGGGCAGGGCAACTATGGCTACACCTTC	CASSGQGNYGYTF
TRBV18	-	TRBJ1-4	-	TGTGCCAGCTCACCGAACCAGGGTACTAATGAAAAACTGTTTTTT	CASSPNQGTNEKLFF